This T cell receptor (beta chain) was observed in a study of neurological immune-mediated disorders. The study's findings and limits: The absence of any CDR3 amino acid sequence shared by expanded clones across subjects suggests that repertoires were private in all groups. Whereas HTLV-1-associated myelopathy showed the most TCR clonal expansion, multiple sclerosis showed the least, with levels below those of healthy controls.

This CDR3 comprises 16 residues. Germline loops: CDR1 MNHEY, CDR2 SVGAGI. V trimming: 4 bases; J trimming: 7 bases; junction bases outside the gene matches: 9. The cDNA was produced through 5'RACE with 10-nucleotide random UMIs. One entry per CDR3 protein results from TCRdb running MiXCR on the 5' RACE reads. The top ten clones hold roughly an eighth of a sample with more than 15,000 distinct CDR3 sequences, about 15% of them seen once. Remarks on this clonotype: Antigen specificity is unknown.

Sequenced sample: PBMCs. The receptor was derived from a man aged 55 to 70 with HTLV-1-associated myelopathy (HAM/TSP). The rearrangement uses TRBV6-5 and TRBJ1-5, with TRBD1 matching over 11 bases. The CDR3, as DNA: TGTGCCAGCAGTTCAATGGGGACAGGGGGGGTCCAGCCCCAGCATTTT. Protein product: CASSSMGTGGVQPQHF.